This section outlines one T cell receptor (beta chain) sequence together with its context. Its specificity is unknown. The junction shows a germline mismatch at one end, possibly a read error. Using viral peptide pools, the ViraFEST assay grew out antigen-specific CD4+ T cells prior to sequencing. Cultured cells yielded isolated CD4+ T cells after 10 days. The vaccine recipients had no prior SARS-CoV-2 infection, with negative nucleocapsid antibodies. The data belong to a study of vaccination effects on CD4 cells after COVID-19. The germline CDR1 and CDR2 sequences are MNHNS and SASEGT. This CDR3 spans 13 amino acids. TCRdb's copy holds only in-frame clones and misses some; the assay was immunoSEQ multiplex PCR. The sample yields some 68,000 clones, over 70% seen once.

The sequenced sample was CD4+ T cells from PBMCs cultured with HCoV-OC43 spike peptides, obtained before COVID-19 vaccination. Subset reported: HCoV-OC43 spike overlapping peptide pool stimulation. The source of this sequence is a human donor who received a COVID-19 vaccine. V gene TRBV6-1 combines with J gene TRBJ1-3; the D is unclear. Here the CDR3 reads CASREVPGNTIYF. For the CDR3, the DNA is TGTGCCAGCAGAGAAGTTCCTGGAAACACCATATATTTT.